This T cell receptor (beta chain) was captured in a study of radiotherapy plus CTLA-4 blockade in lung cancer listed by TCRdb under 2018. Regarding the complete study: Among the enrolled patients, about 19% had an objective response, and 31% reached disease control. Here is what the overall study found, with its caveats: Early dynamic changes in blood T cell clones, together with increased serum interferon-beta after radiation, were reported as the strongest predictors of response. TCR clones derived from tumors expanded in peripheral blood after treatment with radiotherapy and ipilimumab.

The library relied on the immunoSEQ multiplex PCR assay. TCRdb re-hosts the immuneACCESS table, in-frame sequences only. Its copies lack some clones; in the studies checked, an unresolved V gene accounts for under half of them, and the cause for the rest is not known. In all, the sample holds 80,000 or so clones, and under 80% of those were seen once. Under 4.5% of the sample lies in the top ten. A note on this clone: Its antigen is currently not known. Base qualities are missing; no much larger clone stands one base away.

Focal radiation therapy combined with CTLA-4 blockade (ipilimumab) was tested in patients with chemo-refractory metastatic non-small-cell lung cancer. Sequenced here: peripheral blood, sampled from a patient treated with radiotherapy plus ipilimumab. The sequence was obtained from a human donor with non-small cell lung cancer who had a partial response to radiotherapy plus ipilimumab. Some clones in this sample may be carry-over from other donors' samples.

The CDR3: CASSGPTGLSEKLFF. The sequenced DNA: TGTGCCAGCAGTGGTCCGACAGGGCTTAGTGAAAAACTGTTTTTT. Recombination joined TRBV25-1 with TRBJ1-4; TRBD1 lines up with 7 middle nucleotides. V trim: 4 bases; J trim: 7 bases; unmatched bases: 9. The CDR3 contains 15 residues, cysteine and phenylalanine counted. Only the CDR3 part of the read is kept: 45 bases, read in frame from the first base. Sequences MGHDK (CDR1) and SYGVNS (CDR2) are obtained from the germline V gene.